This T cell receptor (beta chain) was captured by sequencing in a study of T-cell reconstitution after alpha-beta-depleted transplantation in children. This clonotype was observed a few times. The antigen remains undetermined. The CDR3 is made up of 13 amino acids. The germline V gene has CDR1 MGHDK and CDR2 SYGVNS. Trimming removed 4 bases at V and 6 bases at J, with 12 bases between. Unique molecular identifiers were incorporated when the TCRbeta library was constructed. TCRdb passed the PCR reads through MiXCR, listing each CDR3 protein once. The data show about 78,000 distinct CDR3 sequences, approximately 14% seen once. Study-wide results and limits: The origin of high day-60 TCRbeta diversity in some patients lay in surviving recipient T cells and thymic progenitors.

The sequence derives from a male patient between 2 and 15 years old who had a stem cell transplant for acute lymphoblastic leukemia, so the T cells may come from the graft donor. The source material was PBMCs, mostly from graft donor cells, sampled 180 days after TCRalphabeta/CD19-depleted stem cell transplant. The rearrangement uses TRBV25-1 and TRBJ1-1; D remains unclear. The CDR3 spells CASSGSWSAEAFF. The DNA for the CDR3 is TGTGCCAGCAGTGGTTCCTGGAGCGCTGAAGCTTTCTTT.